This TCR beta chain was sequenced for a study of blood T cell repertoires in COVID-19. About the study: COVID-19 samples from acute and convalescent phases originated in the United States, Italy and Spain.

Comment on this clone: At the DNA level, this CDR3 is encoded by other sequences in the same sample as well.

The germline V and J ends were trimmed by 1 base and 5 bases, with 5 bases remaining between them. This CDR3 contains 12 residues. CDR1 is LGHDT, CDR2 YNNKEL, per germline (reference sequence). Enrolled through a virtual design, the participants were between about 18 and 100 years of age and came from about two dozen US areas. Participants were placed into cohorts based on the clinical history they reported. Authors' data handling: The assay estimated nucleated cells by amplifying reference gene primers. The repertoire was sequenced with immunoSEQ multiplex PCR; TCRdb's copy has only in-frame clones and lacks some. V, J and clone size are taken as reported in that table, and D and trimming were inferred from the DNA itself. The sample carries about 230,000 clones, roughly nine tenths recorded once.

This chain joins TRBV3-1 (or the pseudogene TRBV3-2) and TRBJ1-2; D gene ambiguous. The TCR originated in a man aged 25 to 40 who had recovered from COVID-19. The specimen was PBMCs or T cells enriched from blood (not recorded which). CDR3 sequence: CASSQVRYGYTF. The CDR3 DNA reads as TGTGCCAGCAGCCAAGTGCGGTATGGCTACACCTTC.